The 27 T cell receptor beta chains below all came from one sample that was sequenced in a study of CXCR3 chemokines and chemotherapy response in bladder cancer. TCRdb re-analysed the PCR reads in MiXCR, keeping a single row per CDR3 protein. The sample carries about 9,000 distinct CDR3 sequences, about 21% recorded once. The specimen was obtained from a patient whose treatment included neoadjuvant chemotherapy. The receptors were gathered from a human donor with bladder cancer that did not respond to neoadjuvant chemotherapy.

This clonotype was seen a few times. The chain is built from TRBV20-1 and TRBJ2-3, with TRBD1 matching 8 bases. V dropped 0 bases and J dropped 0; count of bases not matched to a gene: 5. This CDR3 spans 16 amino acids. Germline CDR1 and CDR2: DFQATT and SNEGSKA (reference sequence). CDR3 protein: CSARDSRTGSTDTQYF. DNA for the CDR3: TGCAGTGCTAGAGATAGTAGGACAGGGAGCACAGATACGCAGTATTTT.

With respect to this clonotype: This likely traces to a read error, being one base from a far larger clone. The chain recombines TRBV28 with TRBJ1-3; 10 bases map to TRBD1. This CDR3 comprises 15 residues. The V gene's germline CDR1 is MDHEN and CDR2 SYDVKM. J lost 4 bases, V lost 5 bases, and 5 bases had no gene match. The CDR3 DNA is TGTGCCAGCAGTGAGGGACAGGGGAAAGGAAACACCATATATTTT. It specifies CASSEGQGKGNTIYF.

The rearrangement uses TRBV4-2 and TRBJ2-1, with 11 bases identical to TRBD2. With V trimmed by 4 bases and J by 8 bases, 4 bases remained unmatched. The CDR3 extends over 14 amino acids. CDR1 is LGHNA, CDR2 YNFKEQ, per germline. Written as DNA, the CDR3 is TGTGCCAGCAGCCTAGCGGGGGGGCGTGATGAGCAGTTCTTC. Translated: CASSLAGGRDEQFF.

A remark on this clonotype: It differs at one base from a far larger clone, so likely a read error. This chain uses TRBV7-9 with TRBJ2-7; D remains unclear. V was clipped by 7 bases and J by 7 bases, with 17 bases between them. Germline assignment: CDR1 SEHNR and CDR2 FQNEAQ (reference sequence). The CDR3 length is 13 residues. As DNA, the CDR3 is TGTGCCAGCATCAAAACTGCTTCAGATGAGCAGTACTTC. It is translated as CASIKTASDEQYF.

The chain is built from TRBV28 and TRBJ2-5; TRBD2 matches 15 bases. The trim removed 3 bases at V and 5 bases at J, leaving 10 bases unmatched. Germline values: CDR1 MDHEN, CDR2 SYDVKM. The CDR3 has 18 amino acids. The CDR3, as DNA: TGTGCCAGCAGTTTCTCGGAGGGACTAGCGGGGGGTGGCGAGACCCAGTACTTC. The encoded protein is CASSFSEGLAGGGETQYF.

The V call is TRBV18, the J call TRBJ1-1; 7 bases fit TRBD1. This CDR3 contains 15 residues. Germline assignment: CDR1 KGHSH and CDR2 LQKENI. V was clipped by 1 base and J by 1 base; unmatched bases: 3. CDR3 sequence (DNA): TGTGCCAGCTCACCACGGGGACAGCAGAACACTGAAGCTTTCTTT. Translating gives CASSPRGQQNTEAFF.

This clonotype has at least ten counts. The chain combines TRBV6-5 with TRBJ2-3; D remains unclear. CDR3 length: 15 amino acids. The V end lost 0 bases, the J end lost 2 bases, and 9 bases lay between the germline ends. CDR1 and CDR2 (germline): MNHEY, SVGAGI. CDR3 region: CASSYSRHSTDTQYF. CDR3 DNA: TGTGCCAGCAGTTACTCGAGACACTCCACAGATACGCAGTATTTT.

This clonotype was picked up a small number of times. This chain connects TRBV20-1 to TRBJ2-5, with 8 positions matching TRBD2. This CDR3 has 15 residues. V lost 3 bases, J lost 5 bases, and 11 bases stayed unmatched. CDR1 DFQATT and CDR2 SNEGSKA come from the germline V gene (reference sequence). CDR3 in DNA: TGCAGTGCTAGGACGATGTGGACTAGCAGTGAGACCCAGTACTTC. It translates to CSARTMWTSSETQYF.

By share, this clonotype ranks as medium-sized (0.01 to 0.1%). The rearrangement links TRBV6-6 to TRBJ1-5; TRBD1 matches at 7 bases. V was clipped by 7 bases and J by 3 bases; unmatched bases: 12. CDR3 length equals 16 residues. The germline V gene encodes CDR1 MNHNY and CDR2 SVGAGI (reference sequence). The CDR3 DNA follows: TGTGCCAGCACCCAAGCCAAAGGGGGCTCCAATCAGCCCCAGCATTTT. Its translation: CASTQAKGGSNQPQHF.

This sequence joins TRBV28 and TRBJ1-6; D not certain. CDR1 and CDR2 (germline): MDHEN, SYDVKM. CDR3 length: 12 residues. V lost 1 base, J lost 10 bases, and 5 bases lay in between. CDR3 region: CASSLSESPLHF. The DNA of the CDR3 is TGTGCCAGCAGTTTATCGGAGTCACCCCTCCACTTT.

This clonotype was seen at least ten times. Written as DNA, the CDR3 is TGTGCCAGCAGTTACGACGGGGTCTCCTACGAGCAGTACTTC. As protein: CASSYDGVSYEQYF. The V call is TRBV6-2 or TRBV6-3, the J call TRBJ2-7; tentatively, D is TRBD2 (5 bases). Trimming removed 2 bases from V and 0 bases from J, with 8 bases in between. CDR1 and CDR2 (germline): MNHEY, SVGEGT. The CDR3 length is 14 residues.

This clonotype was observed at least ten times. The chain employs TRBV20-1 and TRBJ2-1, with 8 positions matching TRBD1. CDR1 and CDR2 (germline): DFQATT, SNEGSKA (reference sequence). Trimming removed 8 bases from V and 6 bases from J; junction bases left unmatched: 6. The CDR3 spans 12 residues. CDR3: CSRPGGGNEQFF. Written as DNA, the CDR3 is TGCAGTCGTCCAGGGGGCGGCAATGAGCAGTTCTTC.

By frequency in the sample, this clonotype is medium-sized. This CDR3 is CSVEDQAGTAQTFNYGYTF. In nucleotides, the CDR3 is TGCAGCGTTGAAGATCAGGCCGGGACAGCCCAGACTTTCAACTATGGCTACACCTTC. The J gene is TRBJ1-2, the V gene TRBV29-1; 7 positions agree with TRBD1. The ends lost 0 bases at V and 2 bases at J; junction bases unmatched: 18. The germline gives CDR1 SQVTM, CDR2 ANQGSEA. The CDR3 spans 19 residues.

This chain connects TRBV6-6 to TRBJ2-7, with D perhaps being TRBD1 or TRBD2 (6 bases each). This CDR3 has 13 residues. With 6 bases removed from V and 6 bases from J, the gap between germline ends came to 15 bases. Germline V gives CDR1 MNHNY, CDR2 SVGAGI (reference sequence). The CDR3 loop reads CASRVEGGSEQYF. The CDR3 DNA sequence: TGTGCCAGCAGGGTCGAGGGGGGCTCCGAGCAGTACTTC.

In its sample, this clonotype is medium-sized. The chain carries TRBV6-5 and TRBJ2-2; D gene ambiguous. Trimming pared 0 bases from V and 4 bases from J, leaving 6 bases between. Germline loops: CDR1 MNHEY, CDR2 SVGAGI. This CDR3 has 14 residues. CDR3 in amino acids: CASSYSDRTGELFF. Written as DNA, the CDR3 is TGTGCCAGCAGTTACTCCGATCGCACCGGGGAGCTGTTTTTT.

By share of the sample, this clonotype is medium-sized. The CDR3 protein is CASNLGGRTEAFF. The CDR3 DNA reads as TGTGCCAGCAACCTCGGCGGACGCACTGAAGCTTTCTTT. The chain uses TRBV5-6 and TRBJ1-1; D not resolved. The CDR3 totals 13 residues. Per the germline V gene, CDR1 is SGHDT and CDR2 is YYEEEE. V shed 6 bases and J shed 4 bases, with 13 bases lying between them.

This clonotype was seen at least ten times. V usage is TRBV20-1 and J usage is TRBJ1-2; D is ambiguous. The CDR3 has 12 amino acids. The V end was cut by 8 bases, the J end by 6 bases, with 16 bases between. The germline V gene has CDR1 DFQATT and CDR2 SNEGSKA (reference sequence). The CDR3 spells CSPMEGGDGYTF. CDR3 sequence (DNA): TGCAGTCCGATGGAGGGCGGGGATGGCTACACCTTC.

The sample holds many counts of this clonotype. The chain links TRBV25-1 to TRBJ2-1; D is possibly TRBD2 (5 bases). The CDR3 has 14 residues. Deletions cut 1 base from V and 6 bases from J, with 10 bases between. Germline CDR1 MGHDK, CDR2 SYGVNS. The CDR3 here is CASSELRVSNEQFF. The CDR3 region has the DNA TGTGCCAGCAGTGAATTGCGGGTGTCCAATGAGCAGTTCTTC.

The rearrangement links TRBV10-3 to TRBJ2-3; 8 positions agree with TRBD1. The V and J ends lost 1 base and 1 base, in that order; junction bases with no gene match: 4. This CDR3 has 16 residues. In germline, CDR1 is ENHRY, CDR2 SYGVKD. The CDR3 coding sequence is TGTGCCATCAGTGAGTGGGACAGGACACGCACAGATACGCAGTATTTT. Translation: CAISEWDRTRTDTQYF.

The table lists this clonotype with a count of one. The rearrangement joins TRBV13 to TRBJ1-1; 7 nucleotides align to TRBD1. Germline V gene lookup returns CDR1 PRHDT and CDR2 FYEKMQ (reference sequence). The CDR3 covers 14 residues. With 1 base clipped from V and 5 bases from J, the junction kept 4 bases outside the gene matches. As DNA, the CDR3 is TGTGCCAGCAGCTTAGAGGGGGCTTTTACTGAAGCTTTCTTT. It translates to CASSLEGAFTEAFF.

This clonotype qualifies as medium-sized. The chain employs TRBV7-2 and TRBJ1-1; D not certain. The CDR3 length is 11 residues. The germline V and J ends were trimmed by 3 bases and 7 bases, with 6 bases remaining between them. In germline, CDR1 is SGHTA, CDR2 FQGNSA. In nucleotides, the CDR3 is TGTGCCAGCAGCTTTTCGGGTGAAGCTTTCTTT. It codes for CASSFSGEAFF.

With respect to this clonotype: A much larger clone differs by one base, so this may be a read error. The V gene is TRBV2, the J gene TRBJ1-1; no clear D gene. Looked up from germline, CDR1 is SNHLY and CDR2 is FYNNEI. This CDR3 contains 13 residues. The CDR3 sequence: CAGSSDVNTEAFF. DNA of the CDR3: TGTGCCGGCAGCTCCGACGTGAACACTGAAGCTTTCTTT.

This clonotype occurred many times. The V and J genes are TRBV20-1 and TRBJ2-3, with 12 bases aligning to TRBD2. This CDR3 comprises 15 residues. CDR1 is DFQATT, CDR2 SNEGSKA, per germline (reference sequence). Trimming removed 5 bases from V and 4 bases from J; junction bases left unmatched: 7. The CDR3 nucleotides read TGCAGTGCTCGCGGACTAGCGGGGTTCCCAGATACGCAGTATTTT. It codes for CSARGLAGFPDTQYF.

This clonotype is categorized as medium-sized. This rearrangement joins TRBV7-2 to TRBJ1-1, with D possibly TRBD1 on 5 matching bases. Germline CDR1 SGHTA, CDR2 FQGNSA. The CDR3 covers 14 residues. Trimming removed 5 bases from V and 1 base from J, with 11 bases in between. The CDR3 DNA is TGTGCCAGCAGCCGGGGGAGAGGGAACACTGAAGCTTTCTTT. Translation gives CASSRGRGNTEAFF.

This clonotype is labeled medium-sized. This chain connects TRBV6-5 to TRBJ1-3; D call uncertain. The V and J ends lost 1 base and 0 bases respectively, with 7 bases between them. CDR1 is MNHEY and CDR2 is SVGAGI in the germline V gene. The CDR3 covers 15 residues. The CDR3 region is CASSYFRGSGNTIYF. The CDR3 DNA reads TGTGCCAGCAGTTACTTTAGAGGCTCTGGAAACACCATATATTTT.

The rearrangement links TRBV11-2 to TRBJ2-2, with D unresolved. Germline CDR1 SGHAT, CDR2 FQNNGV. This CDR3 has 14 residues. V shed 5 bases and J shed 6 bases, with 13 bases lying between them. The CDR3 protein is CASSPPADAGELFF. The CDR3 DNA follows: TGTGCCAGCAGCCCCCCGGCGGACGCCGGGGAGCTGTTTTTT.

The genes are TRBV19 and TRBJ2-1, with D possibly matching TRBD2 (6 bases). The CDR3 length is 16 residues. Germline CDR1 and CDR2: LNHDA and SQIVND (reference sequence). V shed 5 bases and J shed 4 bases, with 18 bases lying between them. CDR3 protein: CASSSTGTLLYNEQFF. The DNA for the CDR3 is TGTGCCAGTAGTTCTACCGGGACTCTCCTATACAATGAGCAGTTCTTC.